Described below is a single T cell receptor (beta chain) sequence and its context. This entry is derived from a study of CD8 T cells in Susac syndrome. RNA, at roughly 0.5 to 1 ug, was reverse transcribed with random hexamers. A single record per CDR3 protein comes from TCRdb applying MiXCR to the immunoSEQ multiplex PCR reads. Of 330,000 or so distinct CDR3 sequences listed, around 85% are singletons. This CDR3 is 14 amino acids long. J lost 0 bases, V lost 6 bases, and 2 bases had no gene match. CDR1 and CDR2 (germline): MNHEY, SMNVEV (reference sequence). Sequencing was performed on CD8+ T cells from PBMCs. The V call is TRBV27, the J call TRBJ1-1; 9 bases match TRBD1. The sequence was obtained from a human donor with multiple sclerosis. This chain's CDR3 is CASSHRGLNTEAFF. CDR3 coding DNA: TGTGCCAGCAGCCACAGGGGGCTGAACACTGAAGCTTTCTTT.